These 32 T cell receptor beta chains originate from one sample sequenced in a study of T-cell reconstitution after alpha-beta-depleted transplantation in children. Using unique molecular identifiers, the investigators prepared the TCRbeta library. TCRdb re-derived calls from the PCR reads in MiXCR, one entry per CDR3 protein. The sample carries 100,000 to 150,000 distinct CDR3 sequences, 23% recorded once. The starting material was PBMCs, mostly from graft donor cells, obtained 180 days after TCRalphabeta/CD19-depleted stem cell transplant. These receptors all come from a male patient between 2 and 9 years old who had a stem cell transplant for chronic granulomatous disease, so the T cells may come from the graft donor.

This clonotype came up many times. Here the CDR3 reads CASSPGLAGVGEQYF. The CDR3 DNA reads as TGCGCCAGCAGCCCGGGGCTAGCGGGAGTGGGAGAGCAGTACTTC. The chain carries TRBV5-1 and TRBJ2-7; 10 bases map to TRBD2. From germline, CDR1 is SGHRS and CDR2 YFSETQ. The CDR3 has 15 amino acids. Trimming cost V 4 bases and J 7 bases; bases outside gene matches: 11.

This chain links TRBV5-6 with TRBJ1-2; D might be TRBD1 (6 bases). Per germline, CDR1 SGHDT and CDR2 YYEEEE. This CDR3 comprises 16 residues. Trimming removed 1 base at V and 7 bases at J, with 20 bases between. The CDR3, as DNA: TGTGCCAGCAGCTTGAGACGGACAGCCCTACTGCTTGGCTACACCTTC. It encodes CASSLRRTALLLGYTF.

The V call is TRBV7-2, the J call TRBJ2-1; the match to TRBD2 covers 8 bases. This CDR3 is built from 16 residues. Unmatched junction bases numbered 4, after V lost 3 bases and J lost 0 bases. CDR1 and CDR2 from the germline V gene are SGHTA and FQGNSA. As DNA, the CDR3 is TGTGCCAGCAGCTTGGACAGCGGGAGCTCCTACAATGAGCAGTTCTTC. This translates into CASSLDSGSSYNEQFF.

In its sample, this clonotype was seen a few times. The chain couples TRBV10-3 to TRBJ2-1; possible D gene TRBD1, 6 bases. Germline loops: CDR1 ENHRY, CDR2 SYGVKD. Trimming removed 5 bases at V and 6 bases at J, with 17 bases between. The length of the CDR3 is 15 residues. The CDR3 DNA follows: TGTGCCATCAGTTTAGCCGGGACACAAACCAATGAGCAGTTCTTC. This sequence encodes CAISLAGTQTNEQFF.

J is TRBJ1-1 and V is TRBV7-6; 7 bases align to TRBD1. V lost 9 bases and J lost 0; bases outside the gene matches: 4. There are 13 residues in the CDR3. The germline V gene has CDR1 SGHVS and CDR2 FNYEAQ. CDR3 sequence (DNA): TGTGCCAGTAAACAGGGGCTGAACACTGAAGCTTTCTTT. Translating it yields CASKQGLNTEAFF.

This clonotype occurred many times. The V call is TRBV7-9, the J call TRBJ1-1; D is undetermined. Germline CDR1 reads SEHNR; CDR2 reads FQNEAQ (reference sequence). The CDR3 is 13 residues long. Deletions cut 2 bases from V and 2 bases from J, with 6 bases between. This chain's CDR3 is CASSLSGNTEAFF. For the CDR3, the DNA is TGTGCCAGCAGCTTAAGCGGTAACACTGAAGCTTTCTTT.

The CDR3: CASSPFAGGYNEQFF. CDR3 coding DNA: TGTGCCAGCAGTCCTTTTGCGGGGGGTTACAATGAGCAGTTCTTC. The rearrangement links TRBV12-3 or TRBV12-4 to TRBJ2-1, with 8 bases lining up with TRBD2. With 5 bases clipped from V and 4 bases from J, the junction kept 7 bases outside the gene matches. There are 15 residues in the CDR3.

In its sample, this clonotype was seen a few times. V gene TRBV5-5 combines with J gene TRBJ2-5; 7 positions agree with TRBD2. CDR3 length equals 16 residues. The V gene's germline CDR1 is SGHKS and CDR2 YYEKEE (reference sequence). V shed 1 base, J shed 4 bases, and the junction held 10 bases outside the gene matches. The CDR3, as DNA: TGTGCCAGCAGCTTGCTACGGCAGGGCGGGGGAGAGACCCAGTACTTC. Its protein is CASSLLRQGGGETQYF.

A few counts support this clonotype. The CDR3 protein is CASSSDRVNTGELFF. DNA for the CDR3: TGCGCCAGCAGCTCGGACAGGGTAAACACCGGGGAGCTGTTTTTT. The chain employs TRBV5-1 and TRBJ2-2, with 8 positions matching TRBD1. After removal of 3 bases from V and 2 bases from J, the junction contained 3 bases not matched to a gene. The CDR3 has 15 residues. Germline CDR1 is SGHRS and CDR2 is YFSETQ. Using reference TRBV5-1 and TRBJ2-2 for the parts outside the CDR3, the full variable domain is KAGVTQTPRYLIKTRGQQVTLSCSPISGHRSVSWYQQTPGQGLQFLFEYFSETQRNKGNFPGRFSGRQFSNSRSEMNVSTLELGDSALYLCASSSDRVNTGELFFGEGSRLTVL.

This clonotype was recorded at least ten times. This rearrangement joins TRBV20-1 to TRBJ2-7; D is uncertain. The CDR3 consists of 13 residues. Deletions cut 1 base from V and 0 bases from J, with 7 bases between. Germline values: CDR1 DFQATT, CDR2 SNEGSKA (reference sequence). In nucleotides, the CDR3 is TGCAGTGCTAGAGGCAGCGTCTCCTACGAGCAGTACTTC. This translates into CSARGSVSYEQYF.

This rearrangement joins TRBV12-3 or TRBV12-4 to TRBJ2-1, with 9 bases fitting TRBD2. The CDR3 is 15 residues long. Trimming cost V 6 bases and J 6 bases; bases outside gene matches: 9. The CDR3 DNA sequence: TGTGCCAGCAGATCACCGGGACTAGCTTTCAATGAGCAGTTCTTC. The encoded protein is CASRSPGLAFNEQFF.

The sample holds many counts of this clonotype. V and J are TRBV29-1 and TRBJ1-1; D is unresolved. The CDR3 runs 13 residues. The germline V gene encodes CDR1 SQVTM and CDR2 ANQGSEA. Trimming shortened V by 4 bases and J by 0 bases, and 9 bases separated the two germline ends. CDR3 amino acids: CSVARGVNTEAFF. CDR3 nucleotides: TGCAGCGTTGCCCGGGGAGTGAACACTGAAGCTTTCTTT.

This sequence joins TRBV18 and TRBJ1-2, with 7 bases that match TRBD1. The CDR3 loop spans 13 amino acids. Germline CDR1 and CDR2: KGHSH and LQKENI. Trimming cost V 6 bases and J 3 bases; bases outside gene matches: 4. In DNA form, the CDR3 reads TGTGCCAGCTCCCACGGACAGGACTATGGCTACACCTTC. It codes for CASSHGQDYGYTF.

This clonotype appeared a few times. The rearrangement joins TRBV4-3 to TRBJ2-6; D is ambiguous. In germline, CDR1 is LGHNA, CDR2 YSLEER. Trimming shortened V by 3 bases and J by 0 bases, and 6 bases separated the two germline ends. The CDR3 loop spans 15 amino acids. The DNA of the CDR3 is TGCGCCAGCAGCCAGGGTGTCTCTGGGGCCAACGTCCTGACTTTC. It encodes CASSQGVSGANVLTF.

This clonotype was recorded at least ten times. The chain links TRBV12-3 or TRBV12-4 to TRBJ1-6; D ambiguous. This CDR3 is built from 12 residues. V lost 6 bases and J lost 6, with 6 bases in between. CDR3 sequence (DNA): TGTGCCAGCAGGAGAAGTAATTCACCCCTCCACTTT. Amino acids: CASRRSNSPLHF.

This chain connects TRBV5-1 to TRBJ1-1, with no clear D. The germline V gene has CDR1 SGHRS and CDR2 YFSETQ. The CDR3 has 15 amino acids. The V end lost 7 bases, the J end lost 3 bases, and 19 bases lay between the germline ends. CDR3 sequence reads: CASAQRFVGDTEAFF. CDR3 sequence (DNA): TGCGCCAGCGCCCAAAGGTTCGTCGGCGACACTGAAGCTTTCTTT.

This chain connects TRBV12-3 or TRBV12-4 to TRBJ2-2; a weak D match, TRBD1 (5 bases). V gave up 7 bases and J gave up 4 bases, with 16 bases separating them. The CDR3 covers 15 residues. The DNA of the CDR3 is TGTGCCAGCACCACTCCCGGCAGGGCCACCGGGGAGCTGTTTTTT. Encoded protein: CASTTPGRATGELFF.

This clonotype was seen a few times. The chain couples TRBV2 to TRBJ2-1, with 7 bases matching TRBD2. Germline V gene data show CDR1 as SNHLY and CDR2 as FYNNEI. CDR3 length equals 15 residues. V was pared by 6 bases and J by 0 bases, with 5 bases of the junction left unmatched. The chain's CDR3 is CASSRAGSSYNEQFF. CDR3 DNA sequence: TGTGCCAGCAGCAGAGCGGGAAGCTCCTACAATGAGCAGTTCTTC.

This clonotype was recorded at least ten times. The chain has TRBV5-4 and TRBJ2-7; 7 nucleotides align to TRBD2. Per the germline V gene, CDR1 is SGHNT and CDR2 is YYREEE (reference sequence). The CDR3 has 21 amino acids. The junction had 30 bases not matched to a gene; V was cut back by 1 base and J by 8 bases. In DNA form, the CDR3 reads TGTGCCAGCAGCTTGTTCGTCGCCGCAAAATCTCCAGCGGGATTGGGGGGAAAGCAGTACTTC. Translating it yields CASSLFVAAKSPAGLGGKQYF.

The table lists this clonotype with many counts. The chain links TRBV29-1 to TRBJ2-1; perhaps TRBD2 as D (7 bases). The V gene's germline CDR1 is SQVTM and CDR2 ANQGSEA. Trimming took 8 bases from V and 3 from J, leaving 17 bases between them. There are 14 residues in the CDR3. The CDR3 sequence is CSFPGGVYYNEQFF. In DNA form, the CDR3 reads TGCAGCTTCCCGGGGGGCGTCTACTACAATGAGCAGTTCTTC.

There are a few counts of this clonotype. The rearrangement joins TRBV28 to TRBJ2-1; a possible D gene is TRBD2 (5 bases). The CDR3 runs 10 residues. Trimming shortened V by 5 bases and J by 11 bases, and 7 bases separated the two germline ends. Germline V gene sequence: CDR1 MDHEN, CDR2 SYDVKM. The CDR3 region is CASSSGQQFF. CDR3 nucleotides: TGTGCCAGCAGTAGCGGCCAGCAGTTCTTC.

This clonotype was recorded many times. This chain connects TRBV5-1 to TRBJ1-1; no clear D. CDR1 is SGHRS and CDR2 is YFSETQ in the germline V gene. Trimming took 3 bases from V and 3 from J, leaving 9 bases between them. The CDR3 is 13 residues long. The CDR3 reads CASSSRRDTEAFF. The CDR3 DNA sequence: TGCGCCAGCAGCTCGCGACGGGACACTGAAGCTTTCTTT.

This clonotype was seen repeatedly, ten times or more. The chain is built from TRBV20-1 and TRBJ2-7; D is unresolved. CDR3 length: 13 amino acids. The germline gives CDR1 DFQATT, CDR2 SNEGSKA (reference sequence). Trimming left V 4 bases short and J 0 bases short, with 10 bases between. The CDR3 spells CSAIGIASYEQYF. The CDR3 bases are TGCAGTGCTATCGGAATCGCCTCCTACGAGCAGTACTTC.

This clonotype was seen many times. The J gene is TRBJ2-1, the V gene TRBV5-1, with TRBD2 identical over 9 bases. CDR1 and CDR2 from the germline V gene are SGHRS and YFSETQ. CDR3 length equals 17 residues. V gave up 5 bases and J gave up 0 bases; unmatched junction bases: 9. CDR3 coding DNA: TGCGCCAGCAGAAAGTCGCTAGCGGGATTCTCCTACAATGAGCAGTTCTTC. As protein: CASRKSLAGFSYNEQFF.

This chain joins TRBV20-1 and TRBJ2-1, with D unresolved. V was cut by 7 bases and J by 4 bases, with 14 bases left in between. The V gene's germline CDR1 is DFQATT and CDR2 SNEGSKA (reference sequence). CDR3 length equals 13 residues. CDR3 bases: TGCAGTGAATCGACCAGTACGTACAATGAGCAGTTCTTC. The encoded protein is CSESTSTYNEQFF.

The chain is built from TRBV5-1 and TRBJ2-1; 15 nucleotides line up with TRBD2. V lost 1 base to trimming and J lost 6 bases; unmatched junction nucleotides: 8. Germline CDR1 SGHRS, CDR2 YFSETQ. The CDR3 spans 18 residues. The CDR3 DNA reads TGCGCCAGCAGCTTGAACAGGTGGGGACTAGCGGGAGGCAATGAGCAGTTCTTC. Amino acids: CASSLNRWGLAGGNEQFF.

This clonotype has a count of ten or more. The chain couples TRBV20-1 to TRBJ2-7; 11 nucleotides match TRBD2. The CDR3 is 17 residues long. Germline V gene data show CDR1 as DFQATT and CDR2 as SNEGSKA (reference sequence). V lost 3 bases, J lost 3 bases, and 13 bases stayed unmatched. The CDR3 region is CSARIIAGGPADYEQYF. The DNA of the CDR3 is TGCAGTGCTAGGATAATAGCGGGAGGGCCAGCGGACTACGAGCAGTACTTC.

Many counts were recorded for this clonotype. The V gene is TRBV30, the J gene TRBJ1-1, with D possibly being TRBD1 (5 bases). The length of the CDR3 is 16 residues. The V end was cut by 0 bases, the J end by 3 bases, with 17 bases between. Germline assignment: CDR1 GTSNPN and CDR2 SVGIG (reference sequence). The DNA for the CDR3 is TGTGCCTGGAGTGTGTGGGGCTCCCTCCGGGACACTGAAGCTTTCTTT. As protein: CAWSVWGSLRDTEAFF.

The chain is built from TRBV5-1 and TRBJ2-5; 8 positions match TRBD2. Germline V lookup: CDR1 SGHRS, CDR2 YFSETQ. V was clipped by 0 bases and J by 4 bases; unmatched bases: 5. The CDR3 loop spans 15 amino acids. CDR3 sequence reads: CASSLAGGARETQYF. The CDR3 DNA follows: TGCGCCAGCAGCTTGGCCGGGGGGGCGAGAGAGACCCAGTACTTC.

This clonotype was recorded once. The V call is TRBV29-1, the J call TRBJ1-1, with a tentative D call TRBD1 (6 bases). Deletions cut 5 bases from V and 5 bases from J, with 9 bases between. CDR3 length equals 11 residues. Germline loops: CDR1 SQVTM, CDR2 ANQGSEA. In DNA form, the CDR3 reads TGCAGCGTTCAGGGGCCTACTGAAGCTTTCTTT. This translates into CSVQGPTEAFF.

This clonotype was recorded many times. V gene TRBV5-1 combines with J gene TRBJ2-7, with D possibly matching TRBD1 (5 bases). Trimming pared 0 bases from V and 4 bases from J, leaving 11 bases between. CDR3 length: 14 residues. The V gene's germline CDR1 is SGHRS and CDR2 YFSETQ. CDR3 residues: CASSLVATEYEQYF. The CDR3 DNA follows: TGCGCCAGCAGCTTGGTGGCGACAGAATACGAGCAGTACTTC.

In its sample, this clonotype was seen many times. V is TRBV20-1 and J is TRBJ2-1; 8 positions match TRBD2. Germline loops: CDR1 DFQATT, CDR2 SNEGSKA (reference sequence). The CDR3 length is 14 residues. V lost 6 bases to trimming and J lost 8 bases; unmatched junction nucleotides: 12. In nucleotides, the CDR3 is TGCAGTGCCACAAGCGGGGGACCCCGTGATGAGCAGTTCTTC. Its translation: CSATSGGPRDEQFF.